This T cell receptor beta chain was captured in a study of blood T cell dynamics during melanoma immunotherapy. Time point: pre-treatment baseline. Sequenced by immunoSEQ multiplex PCR; TCRdb stores in-frame clones only, minus some. This sample has 8,600 or so clones, with about 80% found just once. CDR3 size: 14 residues. Trimming cost V 5 bases and J 3 bases, with 14 bases left between them. In germline, CDR1 is SGHTA, CDR2 FQGNSA. This TCR was recovered from a human donor with melanoma. The sequencing here drew on blood, taken from a patient treated with checkpoint blockade. The V and J genes are TRBV7-2 and TRBJ2-7, with unresolved D. The CDR3 DNA is TGTGCCAGCAGCCAACAATCAAGTGTCTACGAGCAGTACTTC. This translates into CASSQQSSVYEQYF.